Shown below are 24 T cell receptor beta chains from a single sample sequenced in a study of T-cell reconstitution after alpha-beta-depleted transplantation in children. Researchers prepared the TCRbeta library using unique molecular identifiers, the study reports. MiXCR, run by TCRdb on the PCR reads, gives a single entry per CDR3 protein. The data contain approximately 85,000 distinct CDR3 sequences, 15% to 18% of them singletons. The sequencing here drew on PBMCs, mostly from graft donor cells, taken 180 days after TCRalphabeta/CD19-depleted stem cell transplant. All receptors come from a male patient between 2 and 15 years old who had a stem cell transplant for acute lymphoblastic leukemia, so the T cells may come from the graft donor.

V usage is TRBV7-9 and J usage is TRBJ2-7, with a weak D call TRBD2 (6 bases). Germline CDR1 SEHNR, CDR2 FQNEAQ (reference sequence). The CDR3 spans 14 residues. V lost 6 bases and J lost 7, with 19 bases in between. CDR3: CASRPKATAGEQYF. The CDR3 DNA is TGTGCCAGCAGGCCTAAGGCCACCGCGGGGGAGCAGTACTTC.

V is TRBV5-8 and J is TRBJ2-1; 8 nucleotides agree with TRBD2. The J segment lost 4 bases and the V segment lost 5 bases, leaving 5 bases of the junction unmatched. CDR1 is SGHTS and CDR2 is YDEGEE in the germline V gene. The length of the CDR3 is 14 residues. CDR3 sequence reads: CASSVSGVYNEQFF. The CDR3 DNA reads as TGTGCCAGCAGTGTTAGCGGGGTGTACAATGAGCAGTTCTTC.

This clonotype was detected ten times or more. CDR3 DNA: TGCAGTGCACCGGACTTGCGGAGCACTGAAGCTTTCTTT. Encoded protein: CSAPDLRSTEAFF. The chain carries TRBV20-1 and TRBJ1-1, with D hard to call. This CDR3 has 13 residues. Germline loops: CDR1 DFQATT, CDR2 SNEGSKA (reference sequence). Trimming cost V 6 bases and J 4 bases, with 15 bases left between them.

The chain uses TRBV7-9 and TRBJ2-3; no clear D gene. The germline V gene has CDR1 SEHNR and CDR2 FQNEAQ (reference sequence). This CDR3 comprises 15 residues. The ends were cut back, 2 bases at V and 2 bases at J, with 11 bases in the middle. In nucleotides, the CDR3 is TGTGCCAGCAGCTTAATGGCCCCGGACACAGATACGCAGTATTTT. The encoded protein is CASSLMAPDTDTQYF.

Many counts were recorded for this clonotype. The chain is built from TRBV5-1 and TRBJ1-5; a possible D gene is TRBD1 (6 bases). V was shortened by 0 bases and J by 6 bases, with 13 bases between the two germline ends. In germline, CDR1 is SGHRS, CDR2 YFSETQ. The CDR3 length is 15 residues. The CDR3 DNA reads TGCGCCAGCAGCTTGGGGGTAGGGGGGGGTCAGCCCCAGCATTTT. Encoded protein: CASSLGVGGGQPQHF.

The gene calls are TRBV11-2 and TRBJ2-2, with D perhaps matching TRBD2 (6 bases). The germline V gene has CDR1 SGHAT and CDR2 FQNNGV. CDR3 length: 17 residues. The germline V and J ends were trimmed by 2 bases and 4 bases, with 17 bases remaining between them. This CDR3 is CASSLSTARRGTGELFF. The CDR3 DNA reads as TGTGCCAGCAGCTTATCCACGGCGCGGCGGGGCACCGGGGAGCTGTTTTTT.

This clonotype has just a few counts. The rearrangement uses TRBV27 and TRBJ2-5; 7 positions agree with TRBD1. Trimming cost V 5 bases and J 5 bases; bases outside gene matches: 5. This CDR3 is 13 amino acids long. Germline V lookup: CDR1 MNHEY, CDR2 SMNVEV (reference sequence). CDR3 in amino acids: CASSAGTVETQYF. Written as DNA, the CDR3 is TGTGCCAGCAGTGCCGGGACAGTGGAGACCCAGTACTTC.

The V gene is TRBV7-2, the J gene TRBJ2-5, with D tentatively TRBD1 or TRBD2 (6 bases each). Germline CDR1 reads SGHTA; CDR2 reads FQGNSA. There are 13 residues in the CDR3. Between the trimmed V and J ends, which lost 2 bases and 9 bases, there was a span of 13 bases. The CDR3 region is CASSLLGRGAQYF. CDR3 nucleotide sequence: TGTGCCAGCAGCTTACTGGGAAGGGGGGCCCAGTACTTC.

The genes are TRBV20-1 and TRBJ2-7, with 10 positions matching TRBD2. J gave up 7 bases and V 5 bases, and 8 bases lay outside the gene matches. Germline CDR1 reads DFQATT; CDR2 reads SNEGSKA (reference sequence). The CDR3 is 13 residues long. This chain's CDR3 is CSAQSGGEREQYF. The CDR3 DNA follows: TGCAGTGCTCAGAGCGGGGGGGAGAGGGAGCAGTACTTC.

The rearrangement joins TRBV5-1 to TRBJ2-5, with D possibly being TRBD2 (6 bases). CDR1 and CDR2 (germline): SGHRS, YFSETQ. This CDR3 is built from 16 residues. V lost 1 base and J lost 4, with 17 bases in between. Here the CDR3 reads CASSLTLLRRGETQYF. The CDR3 coding sequence is TGCGCCAGCAGCTTGACTTTACTGAGGAGGGGAGAGACCCAGTACTTC.

This chain connects TRBV7-2 to TRBJ2-1; 8 bases are shared with TRBD1. The germline gives CDR1 SGHTA, CDR2 FQGNSA. The length of the CDR3 is 13 residues. V was pared by 3 bases and J by 10 bases, with 5 bases of the junction left unmatched. The DNA for the CDR3 is TGTGCCAGCAGCTTCGACAGGGGAGACGAGCAGTTCTTC. Amino acids: CASSFDRGDEQFF. Full variable domain (outside the CDR3, taken from reference TRBV7-2 and TRBJ2-1): GAGVSQSPSNKVTEKGKDVELRCDPISGHTALYWYRQSLGQGLEFLIYFQGNSAPDKSGLPSDRFSAERTGGSVSTLTIQRTQQEDSAVYLCASSFDRGDEQFFGPGTRLTVL.

In the case of this clonotype: Mismatch with germline at one junction end may stem from a read error. The chain couples TRBV7-7 to TRBJ1-2; no definite D call. Per the germline V gene, CDR1 is SSHAT and CDR2 is FNYEAQ (reference sequence). This CDR3 is built from 11 residues. The CDR3 sequence is CASSHSRGYTF. DNA of the CDR3: TGTGCTAGCAGCCACTCCAGAGGCTACACCTTC.

This clonotype occurred many times. The V call is TRBV5-1, the J call TRBJ2-2; 7 positions match TRBD1. The CDR3 runs 15 residues. The V and J ends lost 2 bases and 1 base, in that order; junction bases with no gene match: 2. Germline CDR1 is SGHRS and CDR2 is YFSETQ. CDR3 coding DNA: TGCGCCAGCAGCTTTTGGACAGGGAACACCGGGGAGCTGTTTTTT. Amino acid sequence: CASSFWTGNTGELFF. The whole variable domain, filled in from reference TRBV5-1 and TRBJ2-2, reads KAGVTQTPRYLIKTRGQQVTLSCSPISGHRSVSWYQQTPGQGLQFLFEYFSETQRNKGNFPGRFSGRQFSNSRSEMNVSTLELGDSALYLCASSFWTGNTGELFFGEGSRLTVL.

This clonotype was observed a handful of times. J is TRBJ1-4 and V is TRBV4-2; TRBD1 aligns across 7 bases. CDR1 LGHNA and CDR2 YNFKEQ come from the germline V gene. Losses at the gene ends were 1 base for V and 8 bases for J; bases not matched to a gene: 7. This CDR3 region has 15 residues. CDR3 sequence (DNA): TGTGCCAGCAGCCAAGGCAGGGGGGAAGCCGAAAAACTGTTTTTT. Its protein is CASSQGRGEAEKLFF.

The V and J genes are TRBV2 and TRBJ2-4, with D hard to call. Trimming stripped 6 bases from V and 8 bases from J, with 8 bases between. The CDR3 extends over 11 amino acids. CDR1 SNHLY and CDR2 FYNNEI come from the germline V gene. CDR3 DNA sequence: TGTGCCAGCAGGATTGATCACATTCAGTACTTC. It specifies CASRIDHIQYF.

This clonotype came up a few times. J is TRBJ2-2 and V is TRBV7-9, with a possible D match to TRBD2 (7 bases). There are 15 residues in the CDR3. Deletions cut 4 bases from V and 4 bases from J, with 13 bases between. CDR1 is SEHNR and CDR2 is FQNEAQ in the germline V gene (reference sequence). CDR3 region: CASSSIRGATGELFF. CDR3 nucleotides: TGTGCCAGCAGCTCGATACGGGGGGCCACCGGGGAGCTGTTTTTT.

This chain links TRBV18 with TRBJ1-1; D is ambiguous. The CDR3 length is 11 residues. V shed 2 bases and J shed 4 bases, with 2 bases lying between them. Germline loops: CDR1 KGHSH, CDR2 LQKENI. The CDR3 region has the DNA TGTGCCAGCTCACCATTCACTGAAGCTTTCTTT. Translated: CASSPFTEAFF.

V and J are TRBV12-3 or TRBV12-4 and TRBJ1-5, with 9 positions matching TRBD1. J gave up 7 bases and V 3 bases, and 4 bases lay outside the gene matches. This CDR3 comprises 14 residues. Written as DNA, the CDR3 is TGTGCCAGCAGTTTGGGACAGGGTACGCAGCCCCAGCATTTT. Its protein is CASSLGQGTQPQHF.

This clonotype was detected a few times. J is TRBJ2-5 and V is TRBV10-3; TRBD1 matches at 8 bases. There are 15 residues in the CDR3. The ends lost 8 bases at V and 0 bases at J; junction bases unmatched: 8. Germline lookup yields CDR1 ENHRY and CDR2 SYGVKD. The CDR3 DNA reads TGTGCCATCTTAACAGGGGGGAGACACCAAGAGACCCAGTACTTC. Residues: CAILTGGRHQETQYF.

This clonotype was observed once. V is TRBV13 and J is TRBJ2-7; D is possibly TRBD1 or TRBD2 (5 bases each). Germline loops: CDR1 PRHDT, CDR2 FYEKMQ (reference sequence). Between the trimmed V and J ends, which lost 5 bases and 3 bases, there was a span of 14 bases. The CDR3 has 14 residues. The CDR3 region has the DNA TGTGCCAGCAGCCCCCGGGACGAGTTCTACGAGCAGTACTTC. As protein: CASSPRDEFYEQYF.

There are a few counts of this clonotype. This sequence joins TRBV5-1 and TRBJ2-1; 13 bases line up with TRBD2. The CDR3 contains 16 residues. CDR1 is SGHRS, CDR2 YFSETQ, per germline. The V and J ends lost 2 bases and 6 bases, in that order; junction bases with no gene match: 5. The CDR3 here is CASSFRLAGGANEQFF. The CDR3 nucleotides read TGCGCCAGCAGCTTTAGACTAGCGGGGGGAGCCAATGAGCAGTTCTTC.

This clonotype came up a few times. V and J are TRBV2 and TRBJ1-1; D is perhaps TRBD1 (5 bases). There are 12 residues in the CDR3. Germline V gene sequence: CDR1 SNHLY, CDR2 FYNNEI. V was pared by 3 bases and J by 8 bases, with 10 bases between. The CDR3 sequence: CASSDRVPEAFF. The DNA for the CDR3 is TGTGCCAGCAGTGACAGGGTTCCAGAAGCTTTCTTT.

This clonotype showed up just a few times. V and J are TRBV5-1 and TRBJ2-7; D is unclear. The CDR3 runs to 13 residues. V was trimmed by 4 bases and J by 3 bases, leaving 11 bases between them. Germline-derived CDR1 and CDR2 are SGHRS and YFSETQ. CDR3 coding DNA: TGCGCCAGCAGCCCACGTAGTGGCTACGAGCAGTACTTC. It is translated as CASSPRSGYEQYF.

V is TRBV20-1 and J is TRBJ2-3, with D uncertain. CDR1 is DFQATT, CDR2 SNEGSKA, per germline (reference sequence). CDR3 length: 11 residues. CDR3 loop: CSSKRLGTQYF. The CDR3 coding sequence is TGCAGCTCGAAGCGTTTGGGTACGCAGTATTTT.